These 15 T cell receptor beta chains came from one sample sequenced in a study of monozygotic twins with cystic fibrosis. Repertoires were generated with immunoSEQ multiplex PCR, while TCRdb's copy carries only in-frame clones and drops some. The data contain over 30,000 clones, approximately 65% of them singletons. Sequenced sample: blood. These receptor sequences come from a girl under 18 with cystic fibrosis.

This clone was recorded a few times. The chain joins TRBV21-1 to TRBJ1-1; TRBD1 is the table's D call and was not checked against the DNA. TRBV21-1 is an annotated pseudogene. The CDR3 runs 13 residues. The CDR3 region has the DNA TGTGCCAGCACGACCGTAGGGGACACTGAAGCTTTCTTT. Its translation: CASTTVGDTEAFF.

The chain joins TRBV6-1 to TRBJ2-7; TRBD1 matches 10 bases. The CDR3 contains 16 residues. V lost 2 bases to trimming and J lost 5 bases; unmatched junction nucleotides: 9. CDR1 MNHNS and CDR2 SASEGT come from the germline V gene. CDR3 bases: TGTGCCAGCAGTGAACCGGGACAGGGGTTCTCGGACGAGCAGTACTTC. Translating gives CASSEPGQGFSDEQYF.

CDR3 DNA sequence: TGTGCCAGCAGCGCCGGGAGGGCCGGCCCAGATACGCAGTATTTT. It codes for CASSAGRAGPDTQYF. The chain carries TRBV9 and TRBJ2-3; 8 bases map to TRBD2. There are 15 residues in the CDR3. The ends lost 3 bases at V and 4 bases at J; junction bases unmatched: 7. CDR1 and CDR2 from the germline V gene are SGDLS and YYNGEE.

The gene calls are TRBV5-1 and TRBJ2-2; D remains unclear. V was trimmed by 5 bases and J by 3 bases, leaving 8 bases between them. CDR3 size: 13 residues. Germline V gives CDR1 SGHRS, CDR2 YFSETQ. CDR3: CASSGEDTGELFF. CDR3 DNA: TGCGCCAGCAGTGGAGAGGACACCGGGGAGCTGTTTTTT.

This chain links TRBV12-5 with TRBJ1-2; TRBD1 is a possible D gene (6 bases). Looked up from germline, CDR1 is LGHNT and CDR2 is FRNRAP. This CDR3 has 14 residues. The V gene lost 5 bases and the J gene lost 0 bases, with 10 bases spanning the gap. This CDR3 is CASGRDTPNYGYTF. CDR3 bases: TGTGCTAGTGGTCGGGACACACCTAACTATGGCTACACCTTC.

The rearrangement uses TRBV29-1 and TRBJ2-7, with D possibly being TRBD1 (5 bases). The CDR3 spans 13 residues. CDR1 and CDR2 from the germline V gene are SQVTM and ANQGSEA. V was clipped by 4 bases and J by 6 bases, with 16 bases between them. This chain's CDR3 is CSVGEAVRVEQYF. In DNA, the CDR3 is TGCAGCGTTGGAGAGGCAGTCAGGGTCGAGCAGTACTTC.

This clone came up once. This chain joins TRBV2 and TRBJ2-1, with 10 bases lining up with TRBD2. Germline V gene data show CDR1 as SNHLY and CDR2 as FYNNEI. CDR3 length equals 15 residues. The V gene end was trimmed by 6 bases and the J gene end by 5 bases; junction bases not matched to a gene: 7. The CDR3 nucleotides read TGTGCCAGCAGGTGGACTAGCGGAGGGAACAATGAGCAGTTCTTC. Amino acids: CASRWTSGGNNEQFF. The complete variable domain, with remaining parts taken from reference TRBV2 and TRBJ2-1, reads EPEVTQTPSHQVTQMGQEVILRCVPISNHLYFYWYRQILGQKVEFLVSFYNNEISEKSEIFDDQFSVERPDGSNFTLKIRSTKLEDSAMYFCASRWTSGGNNEQFFGPGTRLTVL.

V and J are TRBV6-5 and TRBJ2-7, with 8 bases aligning to TRBD2. V shed 5 bases and J 3 bases; nucleotides not matched to a gene: 6. This CDR3 spans 14 amino acids. CDR1 and CDR2 (germline): MNHEY, SVGAGI. The CDR3 bases are TGTGCCAGCAGTAGCGGGAGTCCCATCTACGAGCAGTACGTC. Translating gives CASSSGSPIYEQYV.

V and J are TRBV18 and TRBJ1-1, with D maybe TRBD1 (5 bases). This CDR3 is built from 15 residues. The V end lost 1 base, the J end lost 1 base, and 10 bases lay between the germline ends. Per the germline V gene, CDR1 is KGHSH and CDR2 is LQKENI. The CDR3 sequence is CASSPLGDGNTEAFF. CDR3 DNA sequence: TGTGCCAGCTCACCACTGGGGGACGGGAACACTGAAGCTTTCTTT.

The V and J genes are TRBV2 and TRBJ2-7; possibly TRBD2 for D (6 bases). V shed 4 bases and J shed 7 bases, with 23 bases lying between them. The germline gives CDR1 SNHLY, CDR2 FYNNEI. The CDR3 sequence is 16 residues long. The CDR3 loop reads CASSGWSGEGFVEQYV. Here the CDR3 DNA reads TGTGCCAGCAGTGGTTGGTCGGGAGAAGGATTTGTAGAGCAGTACGTC.

The chain uses TRBV30 and TRBJ2-1, with 11 bases matching TRBD2. The V gene end was trimmed by 3 bases and the J gene end by 1 base; junction bases not matched to a gene: 20. The CDR3 totals 21 residues. Germline CDR1 and CDR2: GTSNPN and SVGIG (reference sequence). For the CDR3, the DNA is TGTGCCTGGAGCCGGACTCGAATCCTTCCTCGACTAGCGGGATCCTACAATGAGCAGTTCTTC. Protein sequence: CAWSRTRILPRLAGSYNEQFF.

The V call is TRBV29-1, the J call TRBJ1-1; a weak D match, TRBD1 (5 bases). Germline V CDR1 and CDR2: SQVTM, ANQGSEA. V was clipped by 4 bases and J by 0 bases, with 9 bases between them. There are 13 residues in the CDR3. The CDR3 here is CSVVRGLNTEAFF. The CDR3, as DNA: TGCAGCGTTGTGAGGGGTCTGAACACTGAAGCTTTCTTT.

This clone was found a few times. CDR3 bases: TGTGCCAGCAGTTTAGGAGAGAGCTCCTACAATGAGCAGTTCTTC. This sequence encodes CASSLGESSYNEQFF. The V and J genes are TRBV28 and TRBJ2-1; D unclear. CDR3 length equals 15 residues. In germline, CDR1 is MDHEN, CDR2 SYDVKM. V gave up 2 bases and J gave up 0 bases, with 8 bases separating them.

This rearrangement joins TRBV10-3 to TRBJ1-5; 7 bases are a match to TRBD1. CDR3 length equals 13 residues. Losses at the gene ends were 6 bases for V and 6 bases for J; bases not matched to a gene: 5. The germline CDR1 and CDR2 sequences are ENHRY and SYGVKD. CDR3 amino acids: CAISDRDSQPQHF. The DNA for the CDR3 is TGTGCCATCAGCGACAGGGATTCTCAGCCCCAGCATTTT.

The CDR3 protein is CASSPSGPLGEQFF. Written as DNA, the CDR3 is TGTGCCAGCAGCCCCTCAGGCCCTTTGGGTGAGCAGTTCTTC. The chain couples TRBV6-1 to TRBJ2-1; D is ambiguous. Looked up from germline, CDR1 is MNHNS and CDR2 is SASEGT. This CDR3 comprises 14 residues. Trimming removed 6 bases at V and 9 bases at J, with 18 bases between.